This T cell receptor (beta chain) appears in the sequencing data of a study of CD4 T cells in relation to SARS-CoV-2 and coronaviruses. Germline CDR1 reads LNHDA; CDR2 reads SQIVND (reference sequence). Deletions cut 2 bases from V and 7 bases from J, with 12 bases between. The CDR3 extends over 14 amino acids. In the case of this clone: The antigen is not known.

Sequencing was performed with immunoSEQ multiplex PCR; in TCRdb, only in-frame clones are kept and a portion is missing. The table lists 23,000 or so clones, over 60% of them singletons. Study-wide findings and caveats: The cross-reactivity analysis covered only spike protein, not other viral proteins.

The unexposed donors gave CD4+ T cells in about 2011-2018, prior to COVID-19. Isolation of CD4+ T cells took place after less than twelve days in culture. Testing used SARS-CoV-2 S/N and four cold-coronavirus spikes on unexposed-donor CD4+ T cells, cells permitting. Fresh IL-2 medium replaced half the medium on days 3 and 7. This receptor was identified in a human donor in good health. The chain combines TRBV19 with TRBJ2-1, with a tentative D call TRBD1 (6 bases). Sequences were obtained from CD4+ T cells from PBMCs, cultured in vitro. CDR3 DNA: TGTGCCAGTAGTATAAACAGGGAGTTAAATGAGCAGTTCTTC. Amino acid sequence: CASSINRELNEQFF.